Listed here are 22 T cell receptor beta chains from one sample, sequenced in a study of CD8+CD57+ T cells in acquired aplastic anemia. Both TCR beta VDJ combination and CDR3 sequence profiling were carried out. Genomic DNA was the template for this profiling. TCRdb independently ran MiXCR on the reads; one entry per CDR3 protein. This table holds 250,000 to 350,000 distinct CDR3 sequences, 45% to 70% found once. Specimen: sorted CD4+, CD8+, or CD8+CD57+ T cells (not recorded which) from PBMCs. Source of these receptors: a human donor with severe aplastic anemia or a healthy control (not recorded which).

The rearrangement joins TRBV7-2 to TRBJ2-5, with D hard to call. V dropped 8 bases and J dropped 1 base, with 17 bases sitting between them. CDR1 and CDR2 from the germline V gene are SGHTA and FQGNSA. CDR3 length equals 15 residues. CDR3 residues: CASVPSSGSQETQYF. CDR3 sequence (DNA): TGTGCCAGCGTCCCCTCGTCGGGCAGCCAAGAGACCCAGTACTTC.

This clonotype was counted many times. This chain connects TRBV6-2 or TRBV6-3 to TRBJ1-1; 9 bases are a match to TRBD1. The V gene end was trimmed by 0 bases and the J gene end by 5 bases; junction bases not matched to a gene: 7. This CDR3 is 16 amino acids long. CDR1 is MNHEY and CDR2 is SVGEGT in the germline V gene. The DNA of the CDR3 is TGTGCCAGCAGTTACTCCCCGGGACAGGGAGGAACTGAAGCTTTCTTT. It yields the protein CASSYSPGQGGTEAFF.

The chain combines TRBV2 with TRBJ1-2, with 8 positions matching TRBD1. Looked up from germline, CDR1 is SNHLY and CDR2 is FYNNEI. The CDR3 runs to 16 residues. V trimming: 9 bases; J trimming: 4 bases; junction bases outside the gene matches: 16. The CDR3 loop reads CASMRGQGHGGYGYTF. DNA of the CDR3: TGTGCCAGTATGAGAGGACAGGGCCATGGAGGCTATGGCTACACCTTC.

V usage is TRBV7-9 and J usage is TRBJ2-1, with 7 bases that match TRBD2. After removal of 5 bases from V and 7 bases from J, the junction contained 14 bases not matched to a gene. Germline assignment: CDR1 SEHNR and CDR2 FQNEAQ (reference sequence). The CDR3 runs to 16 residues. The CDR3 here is CASSLPGREDPNEQFF. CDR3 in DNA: TGTGCCAGCAGCCTCCCCGGCCGGGAGGACCCTAATGAGCAGTTCTTC. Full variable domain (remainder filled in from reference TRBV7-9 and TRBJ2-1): DTGVSQNPRHKITKRGQNVTFRCDPISEHNRLYWYRQTLGQGPEFLTYFQNEAQLEKSRLLSDRFSAERPKGSFSTLEIQRTEQGDSAMYLCASSLPGREDPNEQFFGPGTRLTVL.

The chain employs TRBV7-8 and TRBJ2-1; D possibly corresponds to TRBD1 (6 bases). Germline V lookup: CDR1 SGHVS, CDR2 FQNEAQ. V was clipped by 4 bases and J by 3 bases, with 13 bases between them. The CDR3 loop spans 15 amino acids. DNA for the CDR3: TGTGCCAGCAGCTCGGAATCGACAGGCTACAATGAGCAGTTCTTC. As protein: CASSSESTGYNEQFF.

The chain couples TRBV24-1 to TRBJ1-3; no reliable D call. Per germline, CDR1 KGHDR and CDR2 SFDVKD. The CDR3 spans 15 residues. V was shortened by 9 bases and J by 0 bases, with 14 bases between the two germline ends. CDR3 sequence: CATSKGHHSGNTIYF. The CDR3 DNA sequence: TGTGCCACCTCCAAAGGGCACCACTCTGGAAACACCATATATTTT.

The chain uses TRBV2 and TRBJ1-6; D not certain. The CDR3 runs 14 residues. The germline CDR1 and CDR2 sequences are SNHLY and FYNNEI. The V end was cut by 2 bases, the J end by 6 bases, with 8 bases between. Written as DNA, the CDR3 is TGTGCCAGCAGTGAAAGAGGGCGTAATTCACCCCTCCACTTT. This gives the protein CASSERGRNSPLHF.

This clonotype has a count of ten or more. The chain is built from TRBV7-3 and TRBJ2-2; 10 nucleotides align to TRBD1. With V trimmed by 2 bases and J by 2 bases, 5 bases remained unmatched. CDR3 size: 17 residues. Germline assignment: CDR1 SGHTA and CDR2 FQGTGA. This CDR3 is CASSLGGQGLNTGELFF. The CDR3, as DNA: TGTGCCAGCAGCTTAGGGGGACAGGGGTTAAACACCGGGGAGCTGTTTTTT.

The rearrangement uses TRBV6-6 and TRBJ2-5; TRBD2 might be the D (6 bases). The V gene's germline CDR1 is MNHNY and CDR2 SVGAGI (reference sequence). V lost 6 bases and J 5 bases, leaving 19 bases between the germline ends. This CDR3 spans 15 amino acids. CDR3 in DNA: TGTGCCAGCAGGAGGTCGAACGGGGGTCGGGAGACCCAGTACTTC. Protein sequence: CASRRSNGGRETQYF.

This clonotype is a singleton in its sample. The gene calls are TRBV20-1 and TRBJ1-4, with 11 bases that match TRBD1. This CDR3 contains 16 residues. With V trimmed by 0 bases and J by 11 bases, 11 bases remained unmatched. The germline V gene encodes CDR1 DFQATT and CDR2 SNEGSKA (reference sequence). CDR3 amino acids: CSARDSGTGGRWKLFF. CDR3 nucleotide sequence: TGCAGTGCTAGAGATTCCGGGACAGGGGGAAGGTGGAAACTGTTTTTT.

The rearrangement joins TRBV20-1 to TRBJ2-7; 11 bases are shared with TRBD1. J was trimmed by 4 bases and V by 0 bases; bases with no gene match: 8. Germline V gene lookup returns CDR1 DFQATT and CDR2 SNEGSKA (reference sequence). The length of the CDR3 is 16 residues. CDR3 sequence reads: CSAREPRTGGAYEQYF. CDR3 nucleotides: TGCAGTGCTAGAGAACCTCGGACAGGGGGCGCGTACGAGCAGTACTTC.

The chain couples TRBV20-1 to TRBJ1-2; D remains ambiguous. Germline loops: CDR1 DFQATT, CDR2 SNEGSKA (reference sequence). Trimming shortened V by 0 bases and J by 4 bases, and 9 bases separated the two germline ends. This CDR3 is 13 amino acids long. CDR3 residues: CSARDPGSYGYTF. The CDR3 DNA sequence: TGCAGTGCTAGAGATCCGGGATCCTATGGCTACACCTTC.

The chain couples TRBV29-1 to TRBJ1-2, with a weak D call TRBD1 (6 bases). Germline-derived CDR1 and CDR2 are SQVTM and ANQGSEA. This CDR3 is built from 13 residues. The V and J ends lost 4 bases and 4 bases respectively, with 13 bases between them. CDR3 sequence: CSVVMGGGYGYTF. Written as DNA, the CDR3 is TGCAGCGTTGTGATGGGAGGGGGCTATGGCTACACCTTC. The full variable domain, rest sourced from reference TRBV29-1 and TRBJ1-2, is SAVISQKPSRDICQRGTSLTIQCQVDSQVTMMFWYRQQPGQSLTLIATANQGSEATYESGFVIDKFPISRPNLTFSTLTVSNMSPEDSSIYLCSVVMGGGYGYTFGSGTRLTVV.

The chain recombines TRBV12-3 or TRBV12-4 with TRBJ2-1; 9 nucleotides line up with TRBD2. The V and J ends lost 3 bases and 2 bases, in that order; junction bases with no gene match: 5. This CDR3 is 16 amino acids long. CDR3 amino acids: CASSFRLAGTYNEQFF. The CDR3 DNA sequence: TGTGCCAGCAGTTTCCGGCTAGCGGGAACCTACAATGAGCAGTTCTTC.

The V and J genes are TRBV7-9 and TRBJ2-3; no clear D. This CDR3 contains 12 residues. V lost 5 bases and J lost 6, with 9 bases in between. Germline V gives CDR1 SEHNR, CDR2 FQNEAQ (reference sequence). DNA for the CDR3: TGTGCCAGCAGCCGAGGTGGGGATACGCAGTATTTT. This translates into CASSRGGDTQYF.

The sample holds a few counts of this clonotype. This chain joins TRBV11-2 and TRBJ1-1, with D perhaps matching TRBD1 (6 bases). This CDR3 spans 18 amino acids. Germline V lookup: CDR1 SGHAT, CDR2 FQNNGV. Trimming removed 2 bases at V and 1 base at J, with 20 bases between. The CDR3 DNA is TGTGCCAGCAGCTTAATACCGGGGGCGAAAAACCCGAACACTGAAGCTTTCTTT. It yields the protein CASSLIPGAKNPNTEAFF.

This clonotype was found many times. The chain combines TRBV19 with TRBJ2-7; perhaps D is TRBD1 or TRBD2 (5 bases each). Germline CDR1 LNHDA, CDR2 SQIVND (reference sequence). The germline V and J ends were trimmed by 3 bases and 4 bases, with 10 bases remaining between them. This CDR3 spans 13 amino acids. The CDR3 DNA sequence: TGTGCCAGTAGTATCCCCTGGGGGTACGAGCAGTACTTC. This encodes CASSIPWGYEQYF.

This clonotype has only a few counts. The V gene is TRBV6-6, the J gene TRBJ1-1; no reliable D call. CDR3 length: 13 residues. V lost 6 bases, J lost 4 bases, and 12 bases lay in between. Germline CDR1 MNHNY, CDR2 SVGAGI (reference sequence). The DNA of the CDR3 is TGTGCCAGCAGCCAAGGGTTGAGCACTGAAGCTTTCTTT. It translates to CASSQGLSTEAFF.

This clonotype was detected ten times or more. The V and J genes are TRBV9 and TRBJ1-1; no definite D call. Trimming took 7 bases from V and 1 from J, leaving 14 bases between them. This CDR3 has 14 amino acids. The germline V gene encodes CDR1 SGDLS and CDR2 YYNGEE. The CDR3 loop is CASAPRRQNTEAFF. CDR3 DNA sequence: TGTGCCAGCGCGCCACGGAGACAGAACACTGAAGCTTTCTTT.

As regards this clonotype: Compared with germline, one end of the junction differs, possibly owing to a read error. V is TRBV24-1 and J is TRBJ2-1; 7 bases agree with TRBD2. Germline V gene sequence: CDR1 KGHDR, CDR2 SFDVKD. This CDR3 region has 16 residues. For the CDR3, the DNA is TGTGCCACCAGTGATGGAGGGAGGGCGGTCGACAAAGAGCAGTTCTTC. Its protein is CATSDGGRAVDKEQFF.

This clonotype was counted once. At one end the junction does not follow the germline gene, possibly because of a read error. In nucleotides, the CDR3 is TGTGCCGGCAGCCCCCCACGGCGGCAGGGGAACACCATATATTTT. Encoded protein: CAGSPPRRQGNTIYF. The chain links TRBV9 to TRBJ1-3; D may be TRBD1 (6 bases). There are 15 residues in the CDR3. Germline lookup yields CDR1 SGDLS and CDR2 YYNGEE.

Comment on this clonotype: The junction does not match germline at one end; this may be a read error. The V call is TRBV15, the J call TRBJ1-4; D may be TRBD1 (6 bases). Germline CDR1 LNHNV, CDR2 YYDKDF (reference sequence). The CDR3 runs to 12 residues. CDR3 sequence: CATGGLTEKLFF. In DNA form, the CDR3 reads TGTGCCACAGGGGGGCTCACTGAAAAACTGTTCTTT.